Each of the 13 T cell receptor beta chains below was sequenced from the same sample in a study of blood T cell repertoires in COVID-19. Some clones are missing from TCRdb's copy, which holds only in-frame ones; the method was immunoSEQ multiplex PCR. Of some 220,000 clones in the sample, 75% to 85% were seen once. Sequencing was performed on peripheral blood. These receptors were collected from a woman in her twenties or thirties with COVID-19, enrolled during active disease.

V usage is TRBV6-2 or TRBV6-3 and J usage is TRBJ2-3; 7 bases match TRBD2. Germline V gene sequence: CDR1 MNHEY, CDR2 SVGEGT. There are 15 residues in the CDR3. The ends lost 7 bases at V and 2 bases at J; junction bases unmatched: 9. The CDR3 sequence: CASTPGAGFTDTQYF. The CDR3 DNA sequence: TGTGCCAGCACCCCCGGAGCGGGGTTCACAGATACGCAGTATTTT.

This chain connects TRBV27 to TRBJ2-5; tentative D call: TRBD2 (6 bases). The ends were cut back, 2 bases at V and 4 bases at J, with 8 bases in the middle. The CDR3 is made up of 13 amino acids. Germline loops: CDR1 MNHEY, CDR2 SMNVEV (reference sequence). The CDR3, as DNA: TGTGCCAGCAGTTTAATGGGGGGAGAGACCCAGTACTTC. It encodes CASSLMGGETQYF.

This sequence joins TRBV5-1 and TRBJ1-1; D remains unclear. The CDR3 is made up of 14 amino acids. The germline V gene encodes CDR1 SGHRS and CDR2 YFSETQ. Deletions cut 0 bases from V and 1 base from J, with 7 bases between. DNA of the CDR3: TGCGCCAGCAGCTTGGACAGTGCGAACACTGAAGCTTTCTTT. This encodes CASSLDSANTEAFF.

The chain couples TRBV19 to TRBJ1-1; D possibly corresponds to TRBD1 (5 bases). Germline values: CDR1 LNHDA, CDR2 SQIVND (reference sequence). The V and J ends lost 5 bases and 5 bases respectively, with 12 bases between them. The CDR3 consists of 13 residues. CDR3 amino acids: CASSPAGNTEAFF. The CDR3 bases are TGTGCCAGTAGTCCCGCAGGGAATACTGAAGCTTTCTTT.

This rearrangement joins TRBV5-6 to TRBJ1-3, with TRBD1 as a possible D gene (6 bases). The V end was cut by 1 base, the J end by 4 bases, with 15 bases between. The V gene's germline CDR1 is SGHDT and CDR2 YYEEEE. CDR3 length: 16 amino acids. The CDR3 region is CASSLSHQTGGNTIYF. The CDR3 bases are TGTGCCAGCAGCTTGAGCCACCAAACAGGGGGAAACACCATATATTTT.

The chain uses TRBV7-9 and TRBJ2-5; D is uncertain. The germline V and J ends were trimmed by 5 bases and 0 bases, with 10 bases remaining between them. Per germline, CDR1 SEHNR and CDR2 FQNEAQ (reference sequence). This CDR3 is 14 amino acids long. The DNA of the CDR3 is TGTGCCAGCAGCCCACAAGTGTACCAAGAGACCCAGTACTTC. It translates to CASSPQVYQETQYF.

The CDR3: CASTLYGANTGELFF. For the CDR3, the DNA is TGTGCCAGTACCTTATATGGGGCAAACACCGGGGAGCTGTTTTTT. The rearrangement joins TRBV19 to TRBJ2-2; TRBD1 is a possible D gene (5 bases). Germline assignment: CDR1 LNHDA and CDR2 SQIVND (reference sequence). The CDR3 totals 15 residues. Between the trimmed V and J ends, which lost 7 bases and 2 bases, there was a span of 14 bases.

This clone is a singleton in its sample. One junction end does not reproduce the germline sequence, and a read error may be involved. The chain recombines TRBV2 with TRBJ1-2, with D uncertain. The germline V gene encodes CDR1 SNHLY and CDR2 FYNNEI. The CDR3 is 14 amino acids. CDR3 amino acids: CASRERATGNGYTF. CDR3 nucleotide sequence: TGTGCCAGCCGTGAAAGGGCCACGGGGAATGGCTACACCTTC.

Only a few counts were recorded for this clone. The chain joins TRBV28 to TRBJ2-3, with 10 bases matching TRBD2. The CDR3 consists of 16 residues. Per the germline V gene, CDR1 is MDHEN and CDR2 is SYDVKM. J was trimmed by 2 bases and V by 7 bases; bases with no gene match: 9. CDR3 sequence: CASTNSGGLFTDTQYF. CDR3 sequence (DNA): TGTGCCAGCACAAATAGCGGGGGGCTATTCACAGATACGCAGTATTTT.

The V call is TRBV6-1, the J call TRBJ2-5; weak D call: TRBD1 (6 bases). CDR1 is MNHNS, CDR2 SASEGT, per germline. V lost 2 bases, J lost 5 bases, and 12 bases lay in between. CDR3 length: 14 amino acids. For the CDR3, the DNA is TGTGCCAGCAGTGAAAGGACAGTAGATGAGACCCAGTACTTC. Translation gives CASSERTVDETQYF.

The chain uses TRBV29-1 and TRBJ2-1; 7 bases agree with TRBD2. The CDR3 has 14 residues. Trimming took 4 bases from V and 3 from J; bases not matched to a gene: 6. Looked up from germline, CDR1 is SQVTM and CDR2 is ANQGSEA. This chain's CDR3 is CSVGAGLGYNEQFF. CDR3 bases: TGCAGCGTTGGAGCGGGACTGGGCTACAATGAGCAGTTCTTC.

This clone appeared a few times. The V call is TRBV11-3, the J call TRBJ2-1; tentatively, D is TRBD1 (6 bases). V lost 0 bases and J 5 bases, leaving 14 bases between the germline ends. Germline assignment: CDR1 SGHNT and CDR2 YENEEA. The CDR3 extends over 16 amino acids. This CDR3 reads CASSLDLGNRDNEQFF. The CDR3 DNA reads TGTGCCAGCAGCTTAGATCTCGGTAACAGGGACAATGAGCAGTTCTTC.

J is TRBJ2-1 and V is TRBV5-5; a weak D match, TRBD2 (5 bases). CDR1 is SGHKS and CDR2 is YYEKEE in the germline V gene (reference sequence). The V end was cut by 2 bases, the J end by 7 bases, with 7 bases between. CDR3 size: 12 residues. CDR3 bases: TGTGCCAGCAGCTTAGGACTTAATGAGCAGTTCTTC. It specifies CASSLGLNEQFF.